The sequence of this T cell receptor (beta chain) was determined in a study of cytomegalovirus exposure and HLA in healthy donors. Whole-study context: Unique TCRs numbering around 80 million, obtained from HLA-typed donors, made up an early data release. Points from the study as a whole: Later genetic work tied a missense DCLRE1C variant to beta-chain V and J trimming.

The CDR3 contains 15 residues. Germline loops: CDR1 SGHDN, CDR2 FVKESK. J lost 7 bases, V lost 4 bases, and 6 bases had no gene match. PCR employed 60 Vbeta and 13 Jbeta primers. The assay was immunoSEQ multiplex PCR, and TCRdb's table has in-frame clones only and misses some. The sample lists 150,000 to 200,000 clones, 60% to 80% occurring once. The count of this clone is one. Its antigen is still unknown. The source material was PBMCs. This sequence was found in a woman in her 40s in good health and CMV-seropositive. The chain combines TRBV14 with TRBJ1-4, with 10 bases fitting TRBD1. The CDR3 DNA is TGTGCCAGCAGCCCCAGGACAGGGGGATTTGAAAAACTGTTTTTT. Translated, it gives CASSPRTGGFEKLFF.